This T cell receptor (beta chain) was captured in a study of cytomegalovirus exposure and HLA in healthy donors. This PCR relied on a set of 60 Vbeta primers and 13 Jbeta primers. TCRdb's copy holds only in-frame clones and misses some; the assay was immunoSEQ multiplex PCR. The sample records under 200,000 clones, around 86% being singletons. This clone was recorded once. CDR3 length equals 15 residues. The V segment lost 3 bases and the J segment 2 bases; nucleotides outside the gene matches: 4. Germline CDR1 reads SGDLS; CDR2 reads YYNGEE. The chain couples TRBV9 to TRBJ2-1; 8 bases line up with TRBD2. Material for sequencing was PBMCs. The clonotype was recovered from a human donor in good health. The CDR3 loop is CASSGGAGAYNEQFF. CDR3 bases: TGTGCCAGCAGCGGGGGAGCGGGGGCCTACAATGAGCAGTTCTTC.